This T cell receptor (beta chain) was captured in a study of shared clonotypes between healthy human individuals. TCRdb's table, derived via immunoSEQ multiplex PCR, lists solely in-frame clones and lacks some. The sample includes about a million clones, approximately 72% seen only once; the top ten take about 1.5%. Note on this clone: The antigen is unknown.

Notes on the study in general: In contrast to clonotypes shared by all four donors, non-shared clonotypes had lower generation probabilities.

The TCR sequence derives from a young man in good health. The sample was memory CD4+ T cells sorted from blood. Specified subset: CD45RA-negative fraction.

The DNA for the CDR3 is TGTGCCATCAGTGATCAGAAAGGAAATGAAAAACTGTTTTTT. This gives the protein CAISDQKGNEKLFF. This chain joins TRBV10-3 and TRBJ1-4, with D unresolved. This CDR3 spans 14 amino acids. Germline V gives CDR1 ENHRY, CDR2 SYGVKD. V lost 3 bases to trimming and J lost 5 bases, with 10 bases between them.